A selection of T cell receptor beta chains follows, all from one sample in a study of T cells in Graves' hyperthyroidism and ophthalmopathy. Using its own MiXCR run on the multiplex PCR reads, TCRdb lists one record per CDR3 protein. This repertoire shows about 690,000 distinct CDR3 sequences, around a sixth found once; its top ten account for roughly 15%. Sequenced: blood. The receptors were sampled from a man over 45 with Graves' hyperthyroidism. CDR3s include the opening cysteine and the closing phenylalanine or tryptophan. D genes are given only for firm matches. The listing skips clone size in some rows; elsewhere it reads once, few, many or a size class.

V: TRBV5-1; D: -; J: TRBJ1-2; size: -; CDR3: CARSLGRNYGYTF; DNA: TGCGCCAGAAGCTTAGGACGGAACTATGGCTACACCTTC
V: TRBV20-1; D: -; J: TRBJ1-1; size: many; CDR3: CSAKKSRAEAFF; DNA: TGCAGTGCTAAAAAAAGCCGCGCTGAAGCTTTCTTT
V: TRBV28; D: -; J: TRBJ1-1; size: many; CDR3: CASSLRGKTEAFF; DNA: TGTGCCAGCAGTTTGAGGGGAAAAACTGAAGCTTTCTTT
V: TRBV7-2; D: -; J: TRBJ2-7; size: many; CDR3: CASSLDLTTYEQYF; DNA: TGTGCCAGCAGCTTAGATCTCACGACCTACGAGCAGTACTTC
V: TRBV7-9; D: TRBD2; J: TRBJ2-3; size: -; CDR3: CASSFPAGGTDTQYF; DNA: TGTGCCAGCAGCTTCCCAGCGGGAGGAACTGATACGCAGTATTTT
V: TRBV5-1; D: -; J: TRBJ2-1; size: few; CDR3: CASSLPSNEQFF; DNA: TGCGCCAGCAGCCTCCCTTCCAATGAGCAGTTCTTC
V: TRBV28; D: -; J: TRBJ1-2; size: many; CDR3: CASSLVARFYGYTF; DNA: TGTGCCAGCAGTTTAGTTGCGAGGTTCTATGGCTACACCTTC
V: TRBV2; D: TRBD1; J: TRBJ2-6; size: few; CDR3: CASSERGQGTGANVLTF; DNA: TGTGCCAGCAGTGAGAGAGGACAGGGTACTGGGGCCAACGTCCTGACTTTC
V: TRBV9; D: -; J: TRBJ1-1; size: -; CDR3: CASSQETVTWTEAFF; DNA: TGTGCCAGCAGCCAAGAAACAGTTACGTGGACTGAAGCTTTCTTT
V: TRBV9; D: -; J: TRBJ1-1; size: -; CDR3: CASSALESNTEAFF; DNA: TGTGCCAGCAGCGCTTTGGAGTCGAACACTGAAGCTTTCTTT
V: TRBV28; D: -; J: TRBJ2-3; size: many; CDR3: CASSQRLADTQYF; DNA: TGTGCCAGCAGTCAGCGACTAGCAGATACGCAGTATTTT
V: TRBV19; D: TRBD1; J: TRBJ1-6; size: few; CDR3: CASSTSGTAGGSPLHF; DNA: TGTGCCAGTAGTACCTCTGGGACAGCCGGGGGCTCACCCCTCCACTTT
V: TRBV6-5; D: -; J: TRBJ2-1; size: few; CDR3: CASSYASRANEQFF; DNA: TGTGCCAGCAGTTACGCCAGTAGGGCCAATGAGCAGTTCTTC
V: TRBV20-1; D: -; J: TRBJ2-3; size: -; CDR3: CSARSSEDTQYF; DNA: TGCAGTGCTAGATCTAGCGAAGATACGCAGTATTTT
V: TRBV29-1; D: TRBD2; J: TRBJ2-3; size: many; CDR3: CSVIARKLAGLTDTQYF; DNA: TGCAGCGTCATAGCTCGTAAACTAGCGGGCCTCACAGATACGCAGTATTTT
V: TRBV2; D: -; J: TRBJ2-1; size: many; CDR3: CASSGPLLVGGRGEQFF; DNA: TGTGCCAGCAGTGGGCCGCTTCTAGTCGGGGGTCGAGGTGAGCAGTTCTTC
V: TRBV7-8; D: TRBD2; J: TRBJ2-1; size: many; CDR3: CASRPGTNNEQFF; DNA: TGTGCCAGCAGGCCCGGGACTAACAATGAGCAGTTCTTC
V: TRBV7-3; D: -; J: TRBJ2-1; size: -; CDR3: CASSLMAGEQFF; DNA: TGTGCCAGCAGCTTAATGGCCGGTGAGCAGTTCTTC
V: TRBV7-9; D: -; J: TRBJ2-1; size: many; CDR3: CASSLVEGPGLLFNEQFF; DNA: TGTGCCAGCAGCTTAGTAGAGGGGCCGGGACTTCTTTTCAATGAGCAGTTCTTC
V: TRBV2; D: TRBD2; J: TRBJ2-3; size: many; CDR3: CASETSGRGDTQYF; DNA: TGTGCCAGTGAGACTAGCGGGAGGGGTGATACGCAGTATTTT
V: TRBV11-2; D: -; J: TRBJ2-3; size: many; CDR3: CASSLGSRSTDTQYF; DNA: TGTGCCAGCAGCTTAGGTTCTCGGAGCACAGATACGCAGTATTTT
V: TRBV28; D: -; J: TRBJ2-1; size: many; CDR3: CASQTSRGSNEQFF; DNA: TGTGCCAGCCAGACTAGTAGAGGGTCGAATGAGCAGTTCTTC
V: TRBV28; D: -; J: TRBJ2-5; size: many; CDR3: CASSFVAIHQETQYF; DNA: TGTGCCAGCAGTTTCGTAGCGATTCATCAAGAGACCCAGTACTTC
V: TRBV4-1; D: -; J: TRBJ1-5; size: -; CDR3: CASSQDSGVVQPQHF; DNA: TGCGCCAGCAGCCAAGATAGCGGGGTAGTTCAGCCCCAGCATTTT
V: TRBV18; D: TRBD1; J: TRBJ2-2; size: -; CDR3: CASSRPGQGTGELFF; DNA: TGTGCCAGCTCACGACCGGGACAGGGAACCGGGGAGCTGTTTTTT
V: TRBV5-1; D: -; J: TRBJ2-2; size: many; CDR3: CASSLNSVSNTGELFF; DNA: TGCGCCAGCAGCTTGAACAGCGTCTCGAACACCGGGGAGCTGTTTTTT
V: TRBV12-3/TRBV12-4; D: TRBD2; J: TRBJ2-5; size: many; CDR3: CASSPASGRFQETQYF; DNA: TGTGCCAGCAGTCCCGCTAGCGGGAGGTTCCAAGAGACCCAGTACTTC
V: TRBV5-1; D: TRBD1; J: TRBJ2-7; size: few; CDR3: CASTGQGSWEQYF; DNA: TGCGCCAGCACCGGACAGGGTTCGTGGGAGCAGTACTTC
V: TRBV28; D: -; J: TRBJ2-7; size: many; CDR3: CAIGSLEQYF; DNA: TGTGCCATCGGTTCCCTCGAGCAGTACTTC